The clone carrying this TCR beta chain was seen a handful of times. This entry is derived from a study of beta chain features in type 1 diabetes. Sorting with CD45RO/CCR7/CD25/CD127/CD95/CD27 yielded naive, central memory, regulatory and stem-like memory CD4+ cells. The isolated RNA, all of it, was reverse transcribed, so expressed TCRB transcripts were what got sequenced. The method was immunoSEQ multiplex PCR; TCRdb's version includes in-frame clones alone and lacks a portion of them. The sample consists of under 500,000 clones, roughly 30% of them appearing once. Germline assignment: CDR1 LGHNA and CDR2 YSLEER. CDR3 length: 15 amino acids. Trimming cost V 1 base and J 4 bases, with 11 bases left between them.

The chain links TRBV4-3 to TRBJ1-5; the D is unclear. The TCR originated in a man aged 18 to 29 in good health. Sequencing was performed on naive CD4+ T cells from blood. CDR3 bases: TGCGCCAGCAGCCAAGGGACTCTTGGGAATCAGCCCCAGCATTTT. Its translation: CASSQGTLGNQPQHF.